One sample yielded the 17 T cell receptor beta chains listed below, sequenced in a study of technical replicates of blood from several donors (dated by TCRdb to 2015 to 2018). The library was obtained by the immunoSEQ multiplex PCR assay. The table was pulled from immuneACCESS by TCRdb, which kept in-frame rearrangements only. Such tables lose some clones; where checked, under half of the loss comes from unresolved V genes, and the rest has no known cause. This sample gives 75,000 to 95,000 clones in total; 96% of them show up just once. The top ten clonotypes cover approximately 0.37% of the sample. The specimen sequenced was T cells isolated from PBMCs. The receptors originated from a human donor in good health.

The count of this clone is one. The rearrangement links TRBV11-2 to TRBJ2-6; maybe TRBD2 (7 bases). The CDR3 loop spans 14 amino acids. V was clipped by 10 bases and J by 4 bases, with 14 bases between them. The germline V gene encodes CDR1 SGHAT and CDR2 FQNNGV. This CDR3 reads CATDPGGGANVLTF. The CDR3 DNA is TGTGCCACCGATCCGGGGGGCGGGGCCAACGTCCTGACTTTC.

This clone was observed once. The rearrangement uses TRBV7-2 and TRBJ2-7; TRBD1 matches 7 bases. The CDR3 is made up of 13 amino acids. Losses at the gene ends were 3 bases for V and 5 bases for J; bases not matched to a gene: 4. Germline V gene data show CDR1 as SGHTA and CDR2 as FQGNSA. CDR3: CASSFLTGNEQYF. Written as DNA, the CDR3 is TGTGCCAGCAGCTTTTTGACAGGGAACGAGCAGTACTTC.

V gene TRBV27 combines with J gene TRBJ2-1, with 8 bases identical to TRBD1. The germline gives CDR1 MNHEY, CDR2 SMNVEV (reference sequence). CDR3 length: 16 residues. J was trimmed by 2 bases and V by 0 bases; bases with no gene match: 3. The CDR3 sequence: CASSLSIQGAYNEQFF. CDR3 bases: TGTGCCAGCAGTTTATCGATACAGGGGGCCTACAATGAGCAGTTCTTC.

This chain joins TRBV7-2 and TRBJ2-7; TRBD1 matches 12 bases. The V and J ends lost 5 bases and 4 bases, in that order; junction bases with no gene match: 6. Germline CDR1 SGHTA, CDR2 FQGNSA. This CDR3 is built from 15 residues. CDR3 residues: CASSRGTGGQYEQYF. The CDR3 DNA reads as TGTGCCAGCAGCCGGGGGACAGGGGGCCAGTACGAGCAGTACTTC.

CDR3 sequence (DNA): TGTGCCAGCAGAGATGGACAGGAGCAGTACTTC. Residues: CASRDGQEQYF. J is TRBJ2-7 and V is TRBV6-6, with D possibly being TRBD1 (6 bases). The CDR3 is 11 residues long. Per germline, CDR1 MNHNY and CDR2 SVGAGI (reference sequence). With 6 bases removed from V and 7 bases from J, the gap between germline ends came to 10 bases.

This chain joins TRBV6-6 and TRBJ2-1, with 7 bases identical to TRBD2. The CDR3 runs to 14 residues. The V and J ends lost 6 bases and 5 bases, in that order; junction bases with no gene match: 7. Germline lookup yields CDR1 MNHNY and CDR2 SVGAGI (reference sequence). The CDR3 region is CASRQRGTDNEQFF. As DNA, the CDR3 is TGTGCCAGCAGACAGCGGGGTACAGACAATGAGCAGTTCTTC.

V and J are TRBV12-5 and TRBJ2-5; 7 bases line up with TRBD1. Trimming cost V 5 bases and J 5 bases; bases outside gene matches: 11. Germline CDR1 LGHNT, CDR2 FRNRAP. The length of the CDR3 is 15 residues. CDR3 DNA sequence: TGTGCTAGTGGTACCCGACAGGGATTGTTGGAGACCCAGTACTTC. Amino acids: CASGTRQGLLETQYF.

V gene TRBV28 combines with J gene TRBJ1-5; D call uncertain. V was shortened by 4 bases and J by 4 bases, with 8 bases between the two germline ends. The CDR3 has 13 residues. Germline V CDR1 and CDR2: MDHEN, SYDVKM. The CDR3 nucleotides are TGTGCCAGCAGTTACGAAGCTAATCAGCCCCAGCATTTT. Translated, it gives CASSYEANQPQHF.

The chain joins TRBV7-2 to TRBJ2-5; TRBD1 is a possible D gene (5 bases). The CDR3 contains 15 residues. The germline gives CDR1 SGHTA, CDR2 FQGNSA. Trimming stripped 5 bases from V and 5 bases from J, with 18 bases between. CDR3 coding DNA: TGTGCCAGCAGCCCGGCGGCAGGGTTATGGGAGACCCAGTACTTC. As protein: CASSPAAGLWETQYF.

The V call is TRBV4-1, the J call TRBJ2-2, with 7 bases lining up with TRBD1. The CDR3 has 14 amino acids. Per the germline V gene, CDR1 is MGHRA and CDR2 is YSYEKL. V dropped 1 base and J dropped 5; count of bases not matched to a gene: 1. The CDR3 reads CASSQAQGTGELFF. The CDR3, as DNA: TGCGCCAGCAGCCAAGCACAGGGGACCGGGGAGCTGTTTTTT.

This chain connects TRBV6-5 to TRBJ2-1; possible D gene TRBD1, 6 bases. The V and J ends lost 2 bases and 8 bases respectively, with 10 bases between them. The CDR3 sequence is 13 residues long. Looked up from germline, CDR1 is MNHEY and CDR2 is SVGAGI. CDR3 sequence: CASSYVRGYEQFF. In DNA form, the CDR3 reads TGTGCCAGCAGTTACGTCAGGGGATATGAGCAGTTCTTC.

The chain links TRBV13 to TRBJ2-1, with a weak D call TRBD2 (5 bases). Trimming took off 0 bases at V and 4 bases at J, with 10 bases between the two ends. Per the germline V gene, CDR1 is PRHDT and CDR2 is FYEKMQ (reference sequence). There are 15 residues in the CDR3. Here the CDR3 reads CASSLGDPGYNEQFF. For the CDR3, the DNA is TGTGCCAGCAGCTTAGGGGATCCGGGATACAATGAGCAGTTCTTC.

The chain has TRBV13 and TRBJ2-7; the match to TRBD1 covers 7 bases. With V trimmed by 5 bases and J by 6 bases, 7 bases remained unmatched. The germline CDR1 and CDR2 sequences are PRHDT and FYEKMQ (reference sequence). The CDR3 loop spans 13 amino acids. The DNA of the CDR3 is TGTGCCAGCAGCCACCCTCCAGGGGGCGAGCAGTACTTC. This translates into CASSHPPGGEQYF.

V and J are TRBV13 and TRBJ1-1; D perhaps matches TRBD1 (5 bases). Trimming stripped 7 bases from V and 3 bases from J, with 12 bases between. Germline CDR1 PRHDT, CDR2 FYEKMQ (reference sequence). The CDR3 length is 13 residues. CDR3 loop: CASNSGGYTEAFF. The CDR3 DNA sequence: TGTGCCAGCAACTCGGGGGGGTACACTGAAGCTTTCTTT.

The J gene is TRBJ2-2, the V gene TRBV19; maybe TRBD2 (5 bases). CDR3 size: 13 residues. Trimming cost V 2 bases and J 5 bases, with 6 bases left between them. Per the germline V gene, CDR1 is LNHDA and CDR2 is SQIVND (reference sequence). As DNA, the CDR3 is TGTGCCAGTAGTATAAGAGGGACCGGGGAGCTGTTTTTT. This encodes CASSIRGTGELFF. Drawing the rest from reference TRBV19 and TRBJ2-2, the complete variable domain is DGGITQSPKYLFRKEGQNVTLSCEQNLNHDAMYWYRQDPGQGLRLIYYSQIVNDFQKGDIAEGYSVSREKKESFPLTVTSAQKNPTAFYLCASSIRGTGELFFGEGSRLTVL.

This chain links TRBV13 with TRBJ1-1, with D tentatively TRBD1 (6 bases). The germline gives CDR1 PRHDT, CDR2 FYEKMQ (reference sequence). Trimming took 5 bases from V and 5 from J, leaving 9 bases between them. CDR3 length: 12 residues. In DNA form, the CDR3 reads TGTGCCAGCAGCCTACAGGGTACTGAAGCTTTCTTT. It is translated as CASSLQGTEAFF.

The gene calls are TRBV6-6 and TRBJ2-3; TRBD2 agrees at 7 bases. This CDR3 has 15 amino acids. CDR1 MNHNY and CDR2 SVGAGI come from the germline V gene (reference sequence). The V segment lost 6 bases and the J segment 2 bases; nucleotides outside the gene matches: 8. The DNA of the CDR3 is TGTGCCAGCAGCCGTACGGGGGGTTTCACAGATACGCAGTATTTT. Translation gives CASSRTGGFTDTQYF.